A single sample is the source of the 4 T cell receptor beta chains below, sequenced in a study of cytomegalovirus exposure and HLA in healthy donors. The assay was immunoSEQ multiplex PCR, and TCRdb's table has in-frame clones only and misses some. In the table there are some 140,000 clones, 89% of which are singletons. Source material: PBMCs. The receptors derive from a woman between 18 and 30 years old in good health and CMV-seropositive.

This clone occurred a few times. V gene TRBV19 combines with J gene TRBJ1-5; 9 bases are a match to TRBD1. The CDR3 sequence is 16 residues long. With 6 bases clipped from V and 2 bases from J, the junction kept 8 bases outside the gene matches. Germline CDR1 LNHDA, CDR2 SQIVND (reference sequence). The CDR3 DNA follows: TGTGCCAGTAGCGACTGGACAGGGGAGGGCAATCAGCCCCAGCATTTT. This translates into CASSDWTGEGNQPQHF.

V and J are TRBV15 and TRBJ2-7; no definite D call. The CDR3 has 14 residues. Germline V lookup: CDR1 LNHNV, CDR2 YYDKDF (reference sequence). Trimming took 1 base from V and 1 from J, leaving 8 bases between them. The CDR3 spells CATSRVPTSYEQYF. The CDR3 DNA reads TGTGCCACCAGCAGAGTACCGACTTCCTACGAGCAGTACTTC.

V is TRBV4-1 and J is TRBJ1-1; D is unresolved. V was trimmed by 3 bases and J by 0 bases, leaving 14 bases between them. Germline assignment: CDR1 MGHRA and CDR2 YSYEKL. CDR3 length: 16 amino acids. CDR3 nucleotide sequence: TGCGCCAGCAGCCAGGACTTGGGCAACATGAACACTGAAGCTTTCTTT. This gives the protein CASSQDLGNMNTEAFF.

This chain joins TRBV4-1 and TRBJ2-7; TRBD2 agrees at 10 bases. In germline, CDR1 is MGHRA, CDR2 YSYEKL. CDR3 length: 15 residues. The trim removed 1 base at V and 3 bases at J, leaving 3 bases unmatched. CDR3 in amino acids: CASSQVASGGYEQYF. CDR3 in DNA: TGCGCCAGCAGCCAAGTCGCTAGCGGGGGCTACGAGCAGTACTTC.